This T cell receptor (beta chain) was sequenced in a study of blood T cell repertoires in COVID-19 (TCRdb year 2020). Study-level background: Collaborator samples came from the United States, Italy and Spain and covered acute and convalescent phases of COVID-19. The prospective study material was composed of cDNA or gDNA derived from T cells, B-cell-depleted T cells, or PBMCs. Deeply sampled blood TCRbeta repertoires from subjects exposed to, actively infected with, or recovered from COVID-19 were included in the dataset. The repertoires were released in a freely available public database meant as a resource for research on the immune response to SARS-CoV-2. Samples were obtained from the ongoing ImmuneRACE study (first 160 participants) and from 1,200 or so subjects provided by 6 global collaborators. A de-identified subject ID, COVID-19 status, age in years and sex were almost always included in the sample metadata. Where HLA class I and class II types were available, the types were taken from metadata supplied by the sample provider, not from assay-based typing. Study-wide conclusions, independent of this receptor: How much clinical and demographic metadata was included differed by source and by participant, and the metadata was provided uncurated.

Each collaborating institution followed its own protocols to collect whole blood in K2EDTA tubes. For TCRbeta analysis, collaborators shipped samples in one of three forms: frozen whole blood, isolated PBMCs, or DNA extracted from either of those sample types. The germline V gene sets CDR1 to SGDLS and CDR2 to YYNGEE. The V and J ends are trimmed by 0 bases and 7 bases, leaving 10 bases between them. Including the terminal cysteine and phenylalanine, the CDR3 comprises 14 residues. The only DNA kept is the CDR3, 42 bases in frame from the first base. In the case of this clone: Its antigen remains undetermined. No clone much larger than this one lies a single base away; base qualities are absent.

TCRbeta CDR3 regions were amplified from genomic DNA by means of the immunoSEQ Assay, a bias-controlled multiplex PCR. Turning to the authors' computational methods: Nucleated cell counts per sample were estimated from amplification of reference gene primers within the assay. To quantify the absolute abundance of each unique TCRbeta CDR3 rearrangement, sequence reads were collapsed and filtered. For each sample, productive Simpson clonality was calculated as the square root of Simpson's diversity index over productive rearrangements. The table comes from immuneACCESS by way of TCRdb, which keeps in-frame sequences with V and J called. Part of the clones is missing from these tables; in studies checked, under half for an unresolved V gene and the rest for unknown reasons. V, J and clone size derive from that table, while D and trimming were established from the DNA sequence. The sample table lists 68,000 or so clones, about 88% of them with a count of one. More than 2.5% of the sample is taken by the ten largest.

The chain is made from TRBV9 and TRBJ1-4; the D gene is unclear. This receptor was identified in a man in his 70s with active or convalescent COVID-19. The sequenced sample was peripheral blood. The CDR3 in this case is CASSVGSGSEKLFF. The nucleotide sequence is TGTGCCAGCAGCGTAGGGAGTGGGAGTGAAAAACTGTTTTTT.